A selection of T cell receptor beta chains follows, all from one sample in a study of blood T cell repertoires in COVID-19. This table comes from immunoSEQ multiplex PCR, and its TCRdb copy is limited to in-frame clones, with some not included. The sample contains fewer than 350,000 clones, around 85% of which appear only once. The material sequenced was peripheral blood. All receptors derive from a woman aged 45-65 years with active or convalescent COVID-19. Each CDR3 is given with its conserved first and last residue. The D gene is left open where the match is weak. Some rows have no size entry. The others give once, few or many, or a class for an expanded clone.

v_call,d_call,clone_size,j_call,cdr3_nt,cdr3_aa
TRBV2,TRBD1,-,TRBJ2-1,TGTGCCAGCAGAGCCGGGACAGGCAGCTCCTACAATGAGCAGTTCTTC,CASRAGTGSSYNEQFF
TRBV9,TRBD2,-,TRBJ2-1,TGTGCCAGCAGCGTGACTAGCGGGAACCACAATGAGCAGTTCTTC,CASSVTSGNHNEQFF
TRBV6-1,-,-,TRBJ1-1,TGTGCCAGCAGTGAATTGGGCAGGAACACTGAAGCTTTCTTT,CASSELGRNTEAFF
TRBV29-1,-,-,TRBJ2-1,TGCAGCGCAGAGGACAGAAACAATGAGCAGTTCTTC,CSAEDRNNEQFF
TRBV28,-,-,TRBJ1-5,TGTGCCAGCAGTTGGGGACTTATGGGACCCAGGAATCAGCCCCAGCATTTT,CASSWGLMGPRNQPQHF
TRBV14,-,-,TRBJ1-2,TGTGCCAGCAGCCATGGAGTTTCCTATGGCTACACCTTC,CASSHGVSYGYTF
TRBV3-1/TRBV3-2,-,-,TRBJ1-4,TGTGCCAGCAGCCAAGGGATGAGGAGCAACTCTGAAAAACTGTTTTTT,CASSQGMRSNSEKLFF
TRBV18,TRBD2,-,TRBJ2-3,TGTGCCAGCTCACCAAGACTAGCGGGAGAAACAGATACGCAGTATTTT,CASSPRLAGETDTQYF
TRBV29-1,-,-,TRBJ1-2,TGCAGCGTTGAAGATCGGGGGGAAGACAGTTACTATGGCTACACCTTC,CSVEDRGEDSYYGYTF
TRBV13,TRBD2,-,TRBJ2-5,TGTGCCAGCAGCGATCCTAGCGGGAGCAAGACCCAGTACTTC,CASSDPSGSKTQYF
TRBV28,TRBD1,-,TRBJ1-4,TGTGCCAGCAGTTCCGGGACAGGGGCCGAAAAACTGTTTTTT,CASSSGTGAEKLFF
TRBV11-1,-,few,TRBJ2-1,TGTGCCAGCAGCTTTTCAGGGGTGACTGAGCAGTTCTTC,CASSFSGVTEQFF
TRBV27,-,-,TRBJ2-1,TGTGCCAGCAGTTCCTTTTCCCGCCTAGAGAGCTCCTACAATGAGCAGTTCTTC,CASSSFSRLESSYNEQFF
TRBV3-1/TRBV3-2,-,-,TRBJ1-1,TGTGCCAGCAGCCAAGGGGCGTCGAACACTGAAGCTTTCTTT,CASSQGASNTEAFF
TRBV5-4,TRBD1,-,TRBJ1-6,TGTGCCAGCAGCGTCGACAGGGAACAATCCTATAATTCACCCCTCCACTTT,CASSVDREQSYNSPLHF
TRBV2,TRBD1,once,TRBJ1-6,TGTGCCAGCAGTGGGGCAGGGGGGAGCTCCTATAATTCACCCCTCCACTTT,CASSGAGGSSYNSPLHF
TRBV2,-,-,TRBJ2-2,TGTGCCAGCAGTGAGTACGGGTCCGGGGAGCTGTTTTTT,CASSEYGSGELFF
TRBV5-4,TRBD2,-,TRBJ2-3,TGTGCCAGCAGTAGGACTAGCGGGGGCACAGATACGCAGTATTTT,CASSRTSGGTDTQYF
TRBV6-5,-,-,TRBJ1-1,TGTGCCAGCAGTTACCAGCGGGCGAACACTGAAGCTTTCTTT,CASSYQRANTEAFF
TRBV7-8,-,-,TRBJ2-1,TGTGCCAGCTCGATGCTCGATCGGGGTGAGCAGTTCTTC,CASSMLDRGEQFF
TRBV11-1,-,-,TRBJ2-1,TGTGCCAGCAGCACTAGGGGGGGGGTCCAGCAGCAGTTCTTC,CASSTRGGVQQQFF
TRBV11-2,-,-,TRBJ2-1,TGTGCCAGCAGCCCCGATATCGGCGGGACCTACAATGAGCAGTTCTTC,CASSPDIGGTYNEQFF
TRBV4-2,TRBD1,few,TRBJ1-1,TGTGCCAGCAGACCCGGGGACAGAGATGAAGCTTTCTTT,CASRPGDRDEAFF
TRBV7-9,-,-,TRBJ2-3,TGTGCCAGCAACTCTTGGAGGGGTCGGGCAGATACGCAGTATTTT,CASNSWRGRADTQYF
TRBV5-4,-,-,TRBJ1-4,TGTGCCAGCAGCCCCGGGTCCGGCGAGGCTCGGAATGAAAAACTGTTTTTT,CASSPGSGEARNEKLFF
TRBV5-4,-,-,TRBJ2-5,TGTGCCAGCAGCCCCCTAACCCTCAGGGGTGAAACAGAGACCCAGTACTTC,CASSPLTLRGETETQYF
TRBV5-6,TRBD1,-,TRBJ1-2,TGTGCCAGCAGCTTTGCTGGACAGGGCGACTATGGCTACACCTTC,CASSFAGQGDYGYTF
TRBV6-1,-,-,TRBJ2-7,TGTGCCAGCAGTGAAGTGGGGGCCACCTACGAGCAGTACTTC,CASSEVGATYEQYF
TRBV7-9,TRBD2,-,TRBJ2-5,TGTGCCAGCAGCTTAGCCAACCCCGGGACTAGCGAGTACTTC,CASSLANPGTSEYF
TRBV6-5,-,-,TRBJ1-1,TGTGCCAGCAATAGGGGCGAAGCTTTCTTT,CASNRGEAFF
TRBV6-5,TRBD1,-,TRBJ1-2,TGTGCCAGCTTGTGGACAGGGCTTGATTATGGCTACACCTTC,CASLWTGLDYGYTF
TRBV5-1,TRBD1,once,TRBJ2-4,TGCGCCAGCAGCTTGGGGGACAGGGATTTTGACATTCAGTACTTC,CASSLGDRDFDIQYF
TRBV11-3,TRBD2,-,TRBJ2-2,TGTGCCAGCAGCGCCGGGACTAGCGGGATGAACACCGGGGAGCTGTTTTTT,CASSAGTSGMNTGELFF
TRBV19,TRBD1,once,TRBJ2-2,TGTGCCAGTAAGCACCTTAGGGGGCGGAAGACCGGGGAGCTGTTTTTT,CASKHLRGRKTGELFF
TRBV7-2,TRBD2,-,TRBJ2-7,TGTGCCAGCAGCTCTAGCGGGGGGGCCTACGAGCAGTACTTC,CASSSSGGAYEQYF
TRBV7-9,-,-,TRBJ2-5,TGTGCCAGCAGCTCAGCCCGGGGGAGAGAGACCCAGTACTTC,CASSSARGRETQYF
TRBV9,-,-,TRBJ2-3,TGTGCCAGCAGCGTAGAATCGGGGGTCTACACAGATACGCAGTATTTT,CASSVESGVYTDTQYF
TRBV18,-,-,TRBJ2-1,TGTGCCAGCTCACCCTCTAGAGAAGAGCAGTTCTTC,CASSPSREEQFF
TRBV11-2,-,-,TRBJ2-5,TGTGCCAGCAGCTCGCAGATCACCCAGTACTTC,CASSSQITQYF
TRBV3-1/TRBV3-2,-,-,TRBJ1-2,TGTGCCAGCAGCCCTTCGGTTGGGGGCGCCCCCCTTTATGGCTACACCTTC,CASSPSVGGAPLYGYTF
TRBV6-5,-,-,TRBJ1-5,TGTGCCAGCAATGGGCAGGGCAATCAGCCCCAGCATTTT,CASNGQGNQPQHF
TRBV27,-,-,TRBJ1-6,TGTGCCAGCAGTTTAAGTCTTTGGCGGAGGGAAGGACAAAGGAATTCACCCCTCCACTTT,CASSLSLWRREGQRNSPLHF
TRBV6-1,-,-,TRBJ1-2,TGTGCCAGCAGTGAACCCTCAGGTATCTATGGCTACACCTTC,CASSEPSGIYGYTF
TRBV7-6,TRBD1,few,TRBJ1-5,TGTGCCAGCAGCTCACCGCCGGGACAGGGGCACCAGCCCCAGCATTTT,CASSSPPGQGHQPQHF
TRBV2,-,once,TRBJ1-1,TGTGCCAGCAGTGAGCGGGGGAAGCTAGAAGCTTTCTTT,CASSERGKLEAFF
TRBV28,-,-,TRBJ2-7,TGTGCCAGCAGTTTTCGGCAGGGGTTGTACGAGCAGTACTTC,CASSFRQGLYEQYF
TRBV28,TRBD1,-,TRBJ2-3,TGTGCCAGCAGTTTTGGTGGGACAGGACACACAGATACGCAGTATTTT,CASSFGGTGHTDTQYF
TRBV5-1,-,once,TRBJ1-5,TGCGCCAGCAGCTTGGAAGGCAGGCAGCCCCAGCATTTT,CASSLEGRQPQHF
TRBV7-9,-,once,TRBJ1-1,TGTGCCAGCAGCAAAGGAACAGGGTGGGGCACTGAAGCTTTCTTT,CASSKGTGWGTEAFF
TRBV10-3,-,-,TRBJ2-7,TGTGCCATCAGTGAGTCGTGGGGCGGAGGGCTGGGGCAGTACTTC,CAISESWGGGLGQYF
TRBV7-9,-,once,TRBJ2-1,TGTGCCAGCAGCCCTACCTGGGGCAGTAGTCGCTCCTACAATGAGCAGTTCTTC,CASSPTWGSSRSYNEQFF
TRBV11-2,TRBD2,-,TRBJ2-3,TGTGCCAGCAGCGCAGCGGGAGGGCCCACAGATACGCAGTATTTT,CASSAAGGPTDTQYF
TRBV7-2,-,few,TRBJ2-2,TGTGCCAGCAGCCCCCGGCAGGGGCCTAAAGGCGGGGAGCTGTTTTTT,CASSPRQGPKGGELFF
TRBV18,TRBD1,-,TRBJ2-5,TGTGCCAGCTCACCCGGTGACAGGGACCAAGAGACCCAGTACTTC,CASSPGDRDQETQYF
TRBV5-4,-,once,TRBJ2-2,TGTGCCAGCAGCTTGGAGCCCCCCTCCGGGGAGCTGTTTTTT,CASSLEPPSGELFF
TRBV5-4,TRBD2,few,TRBJ2-3,TGTGCCAGCAGCTTGGAAGGGACTAGCGGGGTCACAGATACGCAGTATTTT,CASSLEGTSGVTDTQYF
TRBV24-1,TRBD2,-,TRBJ2-1,TGTGCCACCAGTCCTAGCGGGTCCCCCAATGAGCAGTTCTTC,CATSPSGSPNEQFF
TRBV20-1,-,-,TRBJ1-1,TGCAGTGCTTGCAGGAACACTGAAGCTTTCTTT,CSACRNTEAFF
TRBV3-1/TRBV3-2,-,-,TRBJ1-1,TGTGCCAGCAGCCAATCTGTAAACACTGAAGCTTTCTTT,CASSQSVNTEAFF
TRBV25-1,TRBD2,few,TRBJ2-1,TGTGCCAGCAGTGAATTCTTGGGGGGGAATGAGCAGTTCTTC,CASSEFLGGNEQFF